The T cell receptor (beta chain) described here comes from a study of Ad26.COV2.S vaccination and SARS-CoV-2 variants. Looking at the study overall: Intramuscularly, Ad26.COV2.S was given either once or twice, 56 days apart.

Treatment given: roughly 19 received Ad26.COV2.S at low or high dose, single or two shots; about five received placebo; per-sample allocation not given. Sample collection was performed on day 63 after the first vaccine or placebo injection. This table comes from immunoSEQ multiplex PCR, and its TCRdb copy is limited to in-frame clones, with some not included. The table includes under 550,000 clones, around 90% detected once. Study findings and constraints: Higher spike-specific TCR breadth was found in vaccine recipients than in placebo recipients.

This CDR3 contains 13 residues. Per the germline V gene, CDR1 is SEHNR and CDR2 is FQNEAQ (reference sequence). V was cut by 1 base and J by 1 base, with 4 bases left in between. Turning to this clone: Its antigen is as yet unknown.

The sequence came from a person between 18 and 59 years old who received the Ad26.COV2.S COVID-19 vaccine or a placebo. The chain combines TRBV7-9 with TRBJ1-2; D is ambiguous. The specimen comprised peripheral blood, sampled in a trial of Ad26.COV2.S vaccine versus placebo. The CDR3 here is CASSLEVNYGYTF. The CDR3, as DNA: TGTGCCAGCAGCTTAGAGGTTAACTATGGCTACACCTTC.